A single sample is the source of the 22 T cell receptor beta chains below, sequenced in a study of blood T cell repertoires in COVID-19. The assay was immunoSEQ multiplex PCR, and TCRdb's table has in-frame clones only and misses some. This table holds hundreds of thousands of clones, about 86% found once. The specimen was peripheral blood. The receptors derive from a man older than 75 with acute or convalescent COVID-19.

This chain connects TRBV5-1 to TRBJ2-1; D is perhaps TRBD2 (6 bases). V dropped 0 bases and J dropped 5 bases, with 12 bases sitting between them. This CDR3 spans 15 amino acids. The germline gives CDR1 SGHRS, CDR2 YFSETQ. In DNA form, the CDR3 reads TGCGCCAGCAGCTTGGTGGCGGGGAGAAACAATGAGCAGTTCTTC. It encodes CASSLVAGRNNEQFF.

This sequence joins TRBV4-2 and TRBJ2-1, with 14 bases matching TRBD2. The V gene end was trimmed by 4 bases and the J gene end by 15 bases; junction bases not matched to a gene: 8. Germline CDR1 and CDR2: LGHNA and YNFKEQ. The length of the CDR3 is 14 residues. This CDR3 is CASSPGTSGRPVFF. CDR3 sequence (DNA): TGTGCCAGCAGCCCCGGGACTAGCGGGAGACCGGTGTTCTTC.

CDR3 sequence: CASSPNRVHNQPQHF. CDR3 DNA: TGTGCCAGCAGTCCAAACAGGGTCCACAATCAGCCCCAGCATTTT. V and J are TRBV28 and TRBJ1-5; tentatively, D is TRBD1 (6 bases). Trimming shortened V by 5 bases and J by 3 bases, and 14 bases separated the two germline ends. Germline values: CDR1 MDHEN, CDR2 SYDVKM. The CDR3 runs to 15 residues.

This clone appeared a single time. The V gene is TRBV6-2 or TRBV6-3, the J gene TRBJ1-2; D uncertain. The CDR3 length is 12 residues. Looked up from germline, CDR1 is MNHEY and CDR2 is SVGEGT. V was clipped by 5 bases and J by 5 bases, with 9 bases between them. The DNA of the CDR3 is TGTGCCAGCAGTCTGGGAGTTTATGGCTACACCTTC. This translates into CASSLGVYGYTF.

The chain joins TRBV27 to TRBJ1-4, with 8 bases that match TRBD1. The germline V gene encodes CDR1 MNHEY and CDR2 SMNVEV (reference sequence). The CDR3 length is 14 residues. Trimming took 5 bases from V and 7 from J; bases not matched to a gene: 6. CDR3 sequence (DNA): TGTGCCAGCAGTCCCAGGGGGCTGGGTGAAAAACTGTTTTTT. It translates to CASSPRGLGEKLFF.

The chain carries TRBV18 and TRBJ2-1; D gene uncertain. Germline V CDR1 and CDR2: KGHSH, LQKENI. The CDR3 spans 15 residues. The V gene lost 5 bases and the J gene lost 4 bases, with 15 bases spanning the gap. CDR3 sequence reads: CASSATTAGYNEQFF. In DNA form, the CDR3 reads TGTGCCAGCTCAGCAACCACGGCCGGGTACAATGAGCAGTTCTTC.

This clone was seen repeatedly, ten times or more. The chain links TRBV19 to TRBJ1-1; possibly TRBD1 for D (5 bases). V was clipped by 4 bases and J by 5 bases, with 11 bases between them. This CDR3 is built from 13 residues. Germline lookup yields CDR1 LNHDA and CDR2 SQIVND (reference sequence). CDR3 in amino acids: CASSTRGRTEAFF. The CDR3 bases are TGTGCCAGTAGTACTAGGGGAAGGACTGAAGCTTTCTTT.

This chain connects TRBV5-4 to TRBJ2-1; 8 bases are shared with TRBD1. The J segment lost 8 bases and the V segment lost 4 bases, leaving 8 bases of the junction unmatched. Germline V gene data show CDR1 as SGHNT and CDR2 as YYREEE (reference sequence). The CDR3 runs to 14 residues. CDR3 residues: CASSTYGQGDEQFF. CDR3 nucleotides: TGTGCCAGCAGCACTTACGGACAGGGCGATGAGCAGTTCTTC.

This clone was observed a handful of times. The chain joins TRBV5-5 to TRBJ1-3; D gene uncertain. The germline V gene has CDR1 SGHKS and CDR2 YYEKEE (reference sequence). Deletions cut 3 bases from V and 8 bases from J, with 21 bases between. The CDR3 runs to 16 residues. CDR3 protein: CASSSILSSGVDTIYF. The CDR3 DNA reads TGTGCCAGCAGCTCGATCTTATCCTCCGGAGTAGACACCATATATTTT.

This clone has more than one count but fewer than ten. The genes are TRBV18 and TRBJ1-3; 12 positions match TRBD1. V shed 6 bases and J 4 bases; nucleotides not matched to a gene: 7. The CDR3 consists of 16 residues. Germline CDR1 reads KGHSH; CDR2 reads LQKENI. The chain's CDR3 is CASSLGQGARGNTIYF. The CDR3 DNA sequence: TGTGCCAGCTCGCTGGGACAGGGGGCGAGAGGAAACACCATATATTTT. The full variable domain, in which reference TRBV18 and TRBJ1-3 provide the parts outside the CDR3, is NAGVMQNPRHLVRRRGQEARLRCSPMKGHSHVYWYRQLPEEGLKFMVYLQKENIIDESGMPKERFSAEFPKEGPSILRIQQVVRGDSAAYFCASSLGQGARGNTIYFGEGSWLTVV.

The gene calls are TRBV6-5 and TRBJ2-1; tentative D call: TRBD2 (6 bases). V gave up 5 bases and J gave up 4 bases, with 9 bases separating them. The CDR3 spans 13 residues. Germline lookup yields CDR1 MNHEY and CDR2 SVGAGI. CDR3 sequence (DNA): TGTGCCAGCAGTCGGGAGCGTTACAATGAGCAGTTCTTC. Amino acids: CASSRERYNEQFF.

In this sample, this clone turned up once. The CDR3 DNA follows: TGTGCCAGCAGTCGCGGGACTAGCGGGCTCAGCTCCTACAATGAGCAGTTCTTC. This codes for CASSRGTSGLSSYNEQFF. The chain has TRBV3-1 (or the pseudogene TRBV3-2) and TRBJ2-1, with 12 bases fitting TRBD2. Germline CDR1 and CDR2: LGHDT and YNNKEL (reference sequence). This CDR3 spans 18 amino acids. Unmatched junction bases numbered 9, after V lost 6 bases and J lost 0 bases.

The chain carries TRBV11-2 and TRBJ2-3; a possible D gene is TRBD2 (6 bases). The CDR3 extends over 15 amino acids. CDR1 is SGHAT and CDR2 is FQNNGV in the germline V gene. V was pared by 5 bases and J by 2 bases, with 14 bases between. The CDR3 sequence: CASSTRTISTDTQYF. The DNA for the CDR3 is TGTGCCAGCAGCACCCGGACTATATCCACAGATACGCAGTATTTT. The complete variable domain, with remaining parts taken from reference TRBV11-2 and TRBJ2-3, reads EAGVAQSPRYKIIEKRQSVAFWCNPISGHATLYWYQQILGQGPKLLIQFQNNGVVDDSQLPKDRFSAERLKGVDSTLKIQPAKLEDSAVYLCASSTRTISTDTQYFGPGTRLTVL.

This chain links TRBV5-1 with TRBJ2-2, with D tentatively TRBD2 (6 bases). Germline V gene lookup returns CDR1 SGHRS and CDR2 YFSETQ. The CDR3 runs to 16 residues. The ends were cut back, 3 bases at V and 5 bases at J, with 17 bases in the middle. The CDR3 reads CASSSEGGRVTGELFF. CDR3 nucleotides: TGCGCCAGCAGCTCCGAGGGAGGTCGGGTTACCGGGGAGCTGTTTTTT. Complete variable domain (other parts from reference TRBV5-1 and TRBJ2-2): KAGVTQTPRYLIKTRGQQVTLSCSPISGHRSVSWYQQTPGQGLQFLFEYFSETQRNKGNFPGRFSGRQFSNSRSEMNVSTLELGDSALYLCASSSEGGRVTGELFFGEGSRLTVL.

The chain combines TRBV2 with TRBJ1-5; D is ambiguous. This CDR3 spans 13 amino acids. The V end was cut by 4 bases, the J end by 7 bases, with 11 bases between. CDR1 and CDR2 from the germline V gene are SNHLY and FYNNEI. The CDR3 DNA reads as TGTGCCAGCAGTGGCTCAGATCTGCAGCCCCAGCATTTT. This codes for CASSGSDLQPQHF.

The chain combines TRBV5-6 with TRBJ1-2; no clear D gene. The CDR3 spans 12 residues. Per germline, CDR1 SGHDT and CDR2 YYEEEE. The V gene lost 4 bases and the J gene lost 6 bases, with 10 bases spanning the gap. In DNA, the CDR3 is TGTGCCAGCAGCGTCCAGGATCATGGCTACACCTTC. This encodes CASSVQDHGYTF.

V is TRBV10-1 and J is TRBJ2-2; the match to TRBD2 covers 7 bases. The CDR3 has 16 amino acids. CDR1 and CDR2 (germline): WNHNN, SYGVQD (reference sequence). Germline trimming cut 7 bases from V and 2 bases from J; bases unmatched to any gene: 10. Here the CDR3 DNA reads TGCGCCAGCAAGGCGAGCGGGACGGTCAACACCGGGGAGCTGTTTTTT. Translated: CASKASGTVNTGELFF.

This clone was observed at least ten times. The chain carries TRBV14 and TRBJ2-7; a weak D match, TRBD1 (5 bases). Germline V gene data show CDR1 as SGHDN and CDR2 as FVKESK. Trimming removed 0 bases from V and 2 bases from J, with 14 bases in between. This CDR3 contains 16 residues. The CDR3 bases are TGTGCCAGCAGCCAAGAATACAGCAGGGTGGCCTACGAGCAGTACTTC. Translation gives CASSQEYSRVAYEQYF.

The chain employs TRBV14 and TRBJ1-4; possibly TRBD1 for D (5 bases). Trimming stripped 0 bases from V and 7 bases from J, with 21 bases between. Germline assignment: CDR1 SGHDN and CDR2 FVKESK. The CDR3 sequence is 18 residues long. Here the CDR3 DNA reads TGTGCCAGCAGCCAAGAAGAGAGTCTCAGGGTATTCGGTGAAAAACTGTTTTTT. Encoded protein: CASSQEESLRVFGEKLFF.

This sequence joins TRBV28 and TRBJ2-2; 12 bases line up with TRBD1. The ends lost 6 bases at V and 7 bases at J; junction bases unmatched: 24. Germline assignment: CDR1 MDHEN and CDR2 SYDVKM. The CDR3 totals 21 residues. The CDR3 DNA follows: TGTGCCAGCAGCTTAAGACCCGGCCGATTCCGGGACAGGGGGCCGGGCGGGGAGCTGTTTTTT. This codes for CASSLRPGRFRDRGPGGELFF.

The genes are TRBV11-1 and TRBJ2-1; 8 nucleotides line up with TRBD2. CDR1 and CDR2 from the germline V gene are SGHAT and FQDESV (reference sequence). The V segment lost 5 bases and the J segment 9 bases; nucleotides outside the gene matches: 15. The CDR3 sequence is 16 residues long. For the CDR3, the DNA is TGTGCCAGCAGCCAAAACCTAGCGGGTTCCTGGGGTGAGCAGTTCTTC. Its protein product is CASSQNLAGSWGEQFF.

J is TRBJ1-1 and V is TRBV6-5; D is uncertain. The CDR3 totals 14 residues. V was trimmed by 5 bases and J by 5 bases, leaving 15 bases between them. From germline, CDR1 is MNHEY and CDR2 SVGAGI. The CDR3 sequence is CASSPRGRQTEAFF. For the CDR3, the DNA is TGTGCCAGCAGTCCGCGGGGTAGGCAGACTGAAGCTTTCTTT.